Presented here are 18 T cell receptor beta chains from one specimen sequenced in a study of blood T cell repertoires in COVID-19. Generated by immunoSEQ multiplex PCR, the TCRdb table keeps only in-frame clones and is missing some. The sample records about 250,000 clones, roughly 87% being singletons. The sequencing sample was made of PBMCs or T cells enriched from blood (not recorded which). These receptors all stem from a woman in her 30s with acute COVID-19.

The CDR3 DNA sequence: TGTGCCAGCAGGACAGGGAGATGGGGGACTGAAGCTTTCTTT. It translates to CASRTGRWGTEAFF. This chain links TRBV6-6 with TRBJ1-1; 7 positions match TRBD1. This CDR3 spans 14 amino acids. CDR1 MNHNY and CDR2 SVGAGI come from the germline V gene (reference sequence). V lost 6 bases to trimming and J lost 5 bases; unmatched junction nucleotides: 9.

The rearrangement joins TRBV11-1 to TRBJ1-6; D is uncertain. The CDR3 consists of 13 residues. CDR1 is SGHAT, CDR2 FQDESV, per germline (reference sequence). Trimming removed 2 bases from V and 9 bases from J, with 8 bases in between. For the CDR3, the DNA is TGTGCCAGCAGCTTAAACCGGGTTTCACCCCTCCACTTT. Its translation: CASSLNRVSPLHF.

The chain carries TRBV5-1 and TRBJ2-3, with 16 bases identical to TRBD2. The CDR3 covers 18 residues. With 4 bases clipped from V and 4 bases from J, the junction kept 9 bases outside the gene matches. Germline CDR1 is SGHRS and CDR2 is YFSETQ. The DNA for the CDR3 is TGCGCCAGCAGCCGGCGGACGGGACTAGCGGGAGGGGCAGATACGCAGTATTTT. The encoded protein is CASSRRTGLAGGADTQYF.

The gene calls are TRBV9 and TRBJ2-7; 8 bases align to TRBD1. V was pared by 0 bases and J by 2 bases, with 4 bases of the junction left unmatched. Germline CDR1 reads SGDLS; CDR2 reads YYNGEE. CDR3 length: 15 amino acids. For the CDR3, the DNA is TGTGCCAGCAGCGTAGCCGGGACAGGCCCCTACGAGCAGTACTTC. Translating gives CASSVAGTGPYEQYF.

The rearrangement uses TRBV30 and TRBJ2-5; TRBD1 might be the D (5 bases). This CDR3 has 11 residues. V was clipped by 4 bases and J by 6 bases, with 9 bases between them. CDR1 is GTSNPN, CDR2 SVGIG, per germline (reference sequence). CDR3 bases: TGTGCCTGGACACCAGGGAAGACCCAGTACTTC. As protein: CAWTPGKTQYF.

This chain uses TRBV7-2 with TRBJ2-7; perhaps TRBD2 as D (6 bases). V lost 0 bases and J 1 base, leaving 10 bases between the germline ends. The CDR3 loop spans 15 amino acids. Germline loops: CDR1 SGHTA, CDR2 FQGNSA. CDR3 nucleotide sequence: TGTGCCAGCAGCTTAGCCGCGGGAAGGTCCTACGAGCAGTACTTC. Its translation: CASSLAAGRSYEQYF.

This sequence joins TRBV10-3 and TRBJ2-1, with 9 bases identical to TRBD2. CDR1 and CDR2 (germline): ENHRY, SYGVKD. V shed 10 bases, J shed 7 bases, and the junction held 8 bases outside the gene matches. The length of the CDR3 is 13 residues. The chain's CDR3 is CATTKRGENEQFF. CDR3 bases: TGTGCCACCACGAAGCGGGGGGAAAATGAGCAGTTCTTC.

The CDR3 is CASSLFSQGPEQYF. DNA of the CDR3: TGTGCCAGCAGTTTATTTTCACAGGGCCCCGAGCAGTACTTC. V gene TRBV28 combines with J gene TRBJ2-7; TRBD1 might be the D (6 bases). Germline V lookup: CDR1 MDHEN, CDR2 SYDVKM. Trimming stripped 1 base from V and 6 bases from J, with 13 bases between. The CDR3 contains 14 residues.

The genes are TRBV15 and TRBJ1-4; 7 nucleotides match TRBD1. The CDR3 loop spans 16 amino acids. CDR1 and CDR2 (germline): LNHNV, YYDKDF (reference sequence). The trim removed 3 bases at V and 3 bases at J, leaving 7 bases unmatched. CDR3 sequence: CATSRLGTAPNEKLFF. The CDR3 DNA follows: TGTGCCACCAGCAGGCTCGGGACAGCCCCTAATGAAAAACTGTTTTTT.

J is TRBJ1-5 and V is TRBV7-9; D is unresolved. V was shortened by 5 bases and J by 5 bases, with 10 bases between the two germline ends. The CDR3 consists of 13 residues. Per the germline V gene, CDR1 is SEHNR and CDR2 is FQNEAQ (reference sequence). This chain's CDR3 is CASSPDLDQPQHF. The CDR3 coding sequence is TGTGCCAGCAGCCCCGATCTAGATCAGCCCCAGCATTTT.

In DNA form, the CDR3 reads TGCGCCAGCGGCCGGGACTTAAACACAGATACGCAGTATTTT. Encoded protein: CASGRDLNTDTQYF. This chain uses TRBV4-1 with TRBJ2-3; weak D call: TRBD2 (6 bases). The V and J ends lost 8 bases and 2 bases respectively, with 14 bases between them. Per germline, CDR1 MGHRA and CDR2 YSYEKL. This CDR3 is built from 14 residues.

V is TRBV7-9 and J is TRBJ1-6; D not certain. Looked up from germline, CDR1 is SEHNR and CDR2 is FQNEAQ (reference sequence). CDR3 length: 16 residues. V was shortened by 1 base and J by 4 bases, with 11 bases between the two germline ends. The CDR3 DNA reads as TGTGCCAGCAGCTTAGGAGGGCATGGATATAATTCACCCCTCCACTTT. Protein product: CASSLGGHGYNSPLHF.

This chain uses TRBV11-3 with TRBJ2-1, with a tentative D call TRBD1 (5 bases). CDR3 size: 16 residues. V was cut by 5 bases and J by 3 bases, with 17 bases left in between. Germline CDR1 SGHNT, CDR2 YENEEA. CDR3 amino acids: CASSPSLGASYNEQFF. In DNA form, the CDR3 reads TGTGCCAGCAGCCCCTCCCTAGGGGCTAGCTACAATGAGCAGTTCTTC.

This chain uses TRBV28 with TRBJ1-1; D unclear. V lost 9 bases, J lost 9 bases, and 14 bases lay in between. CDR3 size: 11 residues. CDR1 and CDR2 (germline): MDHEN, SYDVKM. Here the CDR3 reads CASWRAAKAFF. The CDR3 DNA reads as TGTGCCAGTTGGCGGGCAGCTAAAGCTTTCTTT.

The chain employs TRBV28 and TRBJ1-3; TRBD1 aligns across 7 bases. CDR1 is MDHEN, CDR2 SYDVKM, per germline. The CDR3 is 15 amino acids. The V gene end was trimmed by 8 bases and the J gene end by 0 bases; junction bases not matched to a gene: 7. CDR3 nucleotides: TGTGCCAGCCTAGGGGGCTCTTCCTCTGGAAACACCATATATTTT. Translated: CASLGGSSSGNTIYF. The whole variable domain, remainder taken from reference TRBV28 and TRBJ1-3, is DVKVTQSSRYLVKRTGEKVFLECVQDMDHENMFWYRQDPGLGLRLIYFSYDVKMKEKGDIPEGYSVSREKKERFSLILESASTNQTSMYLCASLGGSSSGNTIYFGEGSWLTVV.

J is TRBJ2-3 and V is TRBV18; 16 bases line up with TRBD2. J lost 6 bases, V lost 3 bases, and 6 bases had no gene match. Germline assignment: CDR1 KGHSH and CDR2 LQKENI. CDR3 length: 17 residues. The CDR3: CASSPGTSGRAADTQYF. The CDR3, as DNA: TGTGCCAGCTCACCTGGGACTAGCGGGAGGGCAGCGGATACGCAGTATTTT.

The chain combines TRBV5-1 with TRBJ1-1; 8 bases map to TRBD1. This CDR3 is 14 amino acids long. With V trimmed by 4 bases and J by 5 bases, 7 bases remained unmatched. Germline V gene lookup returns CDR1 SGHRS and CDR2 YFSETQ. CDR3 coding DNA: TGCGCCAGCAGCCTGGAGACAGGGGTAACTGAAGCTTTCTTT. Its translation is CASSLETGVTEAFF. Full variable domain (outside the CDR3, taken from reference TRBV5-1 and TRBJ1-1): KAGVTQTPRYLIKTRGQQVTLSCSPISGHRSVSWYQQTPGQGLQFLFEYFSETQRNKGNFPGRFSGRQFSNSRSEMNVSTLELGDSALYLCASSLETGVTEAFFGQGTRLTVV.

The chain carries TRBV28 and TRBJ1-3, with a weak D call TRBD1 (5 bases). The length of the CDR3 is 16 residues. The V gene's germline CDR1 is MDHEN and CDR2 SYDVKM. V shed 4 bases and J shed 0 bases, with 13 bases lying between them. Here the CDR3 reads CASSSATANSGNTIYF. The DNA for the CDR3 is TGTGCCAGCAGTTCCGCGACAGCCAACTCTGGAAACACCATATATTTT.